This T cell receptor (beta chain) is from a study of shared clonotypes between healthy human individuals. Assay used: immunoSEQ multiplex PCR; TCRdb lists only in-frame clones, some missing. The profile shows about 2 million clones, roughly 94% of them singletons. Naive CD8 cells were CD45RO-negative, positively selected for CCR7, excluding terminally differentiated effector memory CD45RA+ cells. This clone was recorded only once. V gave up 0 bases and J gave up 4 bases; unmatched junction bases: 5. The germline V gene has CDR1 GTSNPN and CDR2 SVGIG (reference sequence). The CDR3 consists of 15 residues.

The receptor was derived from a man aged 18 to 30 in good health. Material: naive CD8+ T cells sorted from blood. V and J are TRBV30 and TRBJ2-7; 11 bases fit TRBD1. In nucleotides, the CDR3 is TGTGCCTGGAGTGTGTGGACAGGGGGCGTGTACGAGCAGTACTTC. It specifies CAWSVWTGGVYEQYF.